The 14 T cell receptor beta chains below all came from one sample that was sequenced in a study of OX40 agonist ivuxolimab in advanced cancers. Assay: immunoSEQ multiplex PCR; the TCRdb copy retains only in-frame clones and omits some. The sample yields about 45,000 clones, about 80% seen once. Sequencing was performed on CD4+ or CD8+ T cells sorted from blood, taken in a trial of the OX40 agonist ivuxolimab. The origin of the receptors is an adult with an advanced solid tumor such as melanoma, head and neck, liver or kidney cancer.

The chain has TRBV30 and TRBJ2-5; no reliable D call. The CDR3 covers 12 residues. The ends were cut back, 1 base at V and 11 bases at J, with 14 bases in the middle. Per the germline V gene, CDR1 is GTSNPN and CDR2 is SVGIG (reference sequence). The CDR3 loop is CAWSETGREQYF. The CDR3 DNA reads TGTGCCTGGAGTGAAACCGGACGAGAACAGTACTTC. The full variable domain, completed using reference TRBV30 and TRBJ2-5, is SQTIHQWPATLVQPVGSPLSLECTVEGTSNPNLYWYRQAAGRGLQLLFYSVGIGQISSEVPQNLSASRPQDRQFILSSKKLLLSDSGFYLCAWSETGREQYFGPGTRLLVL.

This clone appeared once. This sequence joins TRBV4-1 and TRBJ2-2, with TRBD2 matching 10 bases. CDR3 size: 17 residues. The germline V gene encodes CDR1 MGHRA and CDR2 YSYEKL. After removal of 4 bases from V and 7 bases from J, the junction contained 12 bases not matched to a gene. The CDR3 sequence: CASSPNSMGLASGELFF. In DNA, the CDR3 is TGCGCCAGCAGCCCTAATTCGATGGGACTAGCGAGCGGGGAGCTGTTTTTT.

This chain connects TRBV9 to TRBJ1-2; a possible D gene is TRBD1 (5 bases). The CDR3 covers 14 residues. Germline CDR1 and CDR2: SGDLS and YYNGEE. The V and J ends lost 0 bases and 4 bases respectively, with 10 bases between them. The DNA for the CDR3 is TGTGCCAGCAGCGTAGCTGAGGGGAGCTATGGCTACACCTTC. Amino acids: CASSVAEGSYGYTF. Looking up the rest from reference TRBV9 and TRBJ1-2 gives the full variable domain: DSGVTQTPKHLITATGQRVTLRCSPRSGDLSVYWYQQSLDQGLQFLIQYYNGEERAKGNILERFSAQQFPDLHSELNLSSLELGDSALYFCASSVAEGSYGYTFGSGTRLTVV.

This clone came up once. V is TRBV10-3 and J is TRBJ2-7, with TRBD1 identical over 8 bases. CDR3 length: 17 residues. Germline assignment: CDR1 ENHRY and CDR2 SYGVKD. With 6 bases clipped from V and 2 bases from J, the junction kept 15 bases outside the gene matches. The CDR3, as DNA: TGTGCCATCAGCCTAGGACAGGGTGGAGGGGTAACCTACGAGCAGTACTTC. Encoded protein: CAISLGQGGGVTYEQYF.

The chain combines TRBV28 with TRBJ2-7, with 9 nucleotides matching TRBD1. Germline trimming cut 3 bases from V and 2 bases from J; bases unmatched to any gene: 14. Germline-derived CDR1 and CDR2 are MDHEN and SYDVKM. The CDR3 spans 18 residues. CDR3 sequence reads: CASSFGIWRQGVTYEQYF. CDR3 nucleotide sequence: TGTGCCAGCAGTTTTGGAATATGGAGACAGGGGGTGACCTACGAGCAGTACTTC.

This chain uses TRBV2 with TRBJ2-3, with unresolved D. The CDR3 extends over 10 amino acids. The V gene's germline CDR1 is SNHLY and CDR2 FYNNEI. V lost 4 bases and J lost 6, with 2 bases in between. The CDR3 region has the DNA TGTGCCAGCAGTGGGGATACGCAGTATTTT. As protein: CASSGDTQYF.

The CDR3 is CASSYGQGGHEQYF. The CDR3 region has the DNA TGCGCCAGCAGCTACGGACAGGGAGGACACGAGCAGTACTTC. This chain links TRBV5-1 with TRBJ2-5; 8 bases agree with TRBD1. Judging by the DNA end, TRBJ2-7 fits better; the J call may be wrong. There are 14 residues in the CDR3. From germline, CDR1 is SGHRS and CDR2 YFSETQ.

The chain has TRBV7-9 and TRBJ2-7; either TRBD1 or TRBD2 may fit D (5 bases each). The CDR3 consists of 15 residues. Trimming took 5 bases from V and 6 from J, leaving 20 bases between them. Germline V gene data show CDR1 as SEHNR and CDR2 as FQNEAQ (reference sequence). The CDR3 spells CASSPLKGPSGEQYF. As DNA, the CDR3 is TGTGCCAGCAGCCCCCTCAAGGGACCGTCCGGCGAGCAGTACTTC.

The chain couples TRBV11-3 to TRBJ1-1; TRBD1 is a possible D gene (6 bases). The CDR3 spans 16 residues. The V gene's germline CDR1 is SGHNT and CDR2 YENEEA. Trimming pared 5 bases from V and 2 bases from J, leaving 18 bases between. The CDR3 coding sequence is TGTGCCAGCAGCGCCGGGGGGGGCGAGGTAAACACTGAAGCTTTCTTT. It specifies CASSAGGGEVNTEAFF.

The rearrangement links TRBV29-1 to TRBJ2-1; TRBD1 matches at 9 bases. Trimming took 7 bases from V and 8 from J; bases not matched to a gene: 12. The CDR3 loop spans 14 amino acids. Germline-derived CDR1 and CDR2 are SQVTM and ANQGSEA. The CDR3 is CSANRDRVPHEQFF. CDR3 sequence (DNA): TGCAGCGCAAACCGGGACAGGGTGCCCCATGAGCAGTTCTTC.

This clone was detected once. The chain carries TRBV9 and TRBJ2-5; 7 bases line up with TRBD2. Germline V gene lookup returns CDR1 SGDLS and CDR2 YYNGEE. The J segment lost 4 bases and the V segment lost 2 bases, leaving 8 bases of the junction unmatched. This CDR3 is 15 amino acids long. The CDR3 DNA sequence: TGTGCCAGCAGCGTTGGCGGGGGAGGCTTAGAGACCCAGTACTTC. It yields the protein CASSVGGGGLETQYF.

The chain employs TRBV28 and TRBJ1-6; D gene ambiguous. Germline values: CDR1 MDHEN, CDR2 SYDVKM. V lost 5 bases to trimming and J lost 0 bases, with 8 bases between them. This CDR3 spans 15 amino acids. The CDR3 loop is CASSDQSSYNSPLHF. As DNA, the CDR3 is TGTGCCAGCAGTGACCAGAGCTCCTATAATTCACCCCTCCACTTT.

The chain carries TRBV15 and TRBJ1-1; the D gene is possibly TRBD1 (6 bases). The CDR3 consists of 14 residues. CDR1 LNHNV and CDR2 YYDKDF come from the germline V gene (reference sequence). Trimming took 4 bases from V and 1 from J, leaving 10 bases between them. In nucleotides, the CDR3 is TGTGCCACCAGCATAAACAGGGAGAACACTGAAGCTTTCTTT. It yields the protein CATSINRENTEAFF.

The CDR3 loop is CASSLSTGDGYEQYF. In DNA form, the CDR3 reads TGTGCCAGCAGTTTATCGACAGGGGATGGCTACGAGCAGTACTTC. The chain uses TRBV27 and TRBJ2-7; the match to TRBD1 covers 8 bases. Unmatched junction bases numbered 4, after V lost 0 bases and J lost 3 bases. Germline loops: CDR1 MNHEY, CDR2 SMNVEV (reference sequence). The CDR3 has 15 amino acids.